The 9 T cell receptor beta chains reported below all come from one sample, sequenced in a study of spatial heterogeneity in lung cancer. Time point given: sample taken at primary tumor resection. Frozen PBMC, nontumor lung or tumor provided whole RNA, which was sequenced unsorted. MiXCR was run by TCRdb on the 5' RACE reads, yielding one entry per CDR3 protein. This table holds around 4,000 distinct CDR3 sequences, 34% found once. The material sequenced was PBMCs, taken at surgery. These receptors came from a male donor with early-stage non-small cell lung cancer.

Points on this clonotype: This beta chain is off target for a library built for alpha chains, so its abundance means little. V and J are TRBV27 and TRBJ2-1, with 10 bases that match TRBD1. Per germline, CDR1 MNHEY and CDR2 SMNVEV (reference sequence). The CDR3 is 18 amino acids. The junction had 16 bases not matched to a gene; V was cut back by 6 bases and J by 5 bases. This CDR3 reads CASSLYSSGQGTNNEQFF. CDR3 sequence (DNA): TGTGCCAGCAGCCTATACTCCTCGGGACAGGGGACGAACAATGAGCAGTTCTTC.

This clonotype was seen only a few times. Little can be read into the size of this beta chain, an off-target read in a library designed for alpha chains. V gene TRBV7-9 combines with J gene TRBJ2-4; possibly TRBD2 for D (5 bases). This CDR3 spans 13 amino acids. Between the trimmed V and J ends, which lost 1 base and 13 bases, there was a span of 14 bases. Germline CDR1 and CDR2: SEHNR and FQNEAQ (reference sequence). In DNA form, the CDR3 reads TGTGCCAGCAGCTTAGGATCTGAGGGTCCACAGTACTTC. Its translation is CASSLGSEGPQYF. Complete variable domain (other parts from reference TRBV7-9 and TRBJ2-4): DTGVSQNPRHKITKRGQNVTFRCDPISEHNRLYWYRQTLGQGPEFLTYFQNEAQLEKSRLLSDRFSAERPKGSFSTLEIQRTEQGDSAMYLCASSLGSEGPQYFGAGTRLSVL.

Concerning this clonotype: The library was designed around alpha chains, so this beta chain is a stray read whose abundance carries little weight. The chain joins TRBV19 to TRBJ2-1; D possibly uses TRBD1 or TRBD2 (5 bases each). Germline V gene data show CDR1 as LNHDA and CDR2 as SQIVND (reference sequence). The CDR3 runs to 13 residues. V was shortened by 5 bases and J by 4 bases, with 9 bases between the two germline ends. Here the CDR3 DNA reads TGTGCCAGTAGTTCGGGACCGTACAATGAGCAGTTCTTC. Protein: CASSSGPYNEQFF.

Concerning this clonotype: The library was designed around alpha chains, so this beta chain is a stray read whose abundance carries little weight. The chain links TRBV2 to TRBJ2-5; unclear D gene. Trimming took 0 bases from V and 7 from J, leaving 15 bases between them. CDR1 SNHLY and CDR2 FYNNEI come from the germline V gene. CDR3 length: 15 amino acids. The CDR3 region has the DNA TGTGCCAGCAGTGAAGCGCTAGGTGCTCTAGGGACCCAGTACTTC. This translates into CASSEALGALGTQYF.

About this clonotype: This beta chain was picked up by a library intended for alpha chains and is off target, so its count carries little meaning. CDR3 region: CASSLAGVSYEQYF. CDR3 bases: TGTGCCAGCAGTTTAGCCGGGGTCTCCTACGAGCAGTACTTC. The rearrangement joins TRBV12-3 or TRBV12-4 to TRBJ2-7, with D perhaps TRBD2 (5 bases). CDR3 size: 14 residues. The V gene lost 0 bases and the J gene lost 0 bases, with 6 bases spanning the gap.

This clonotype turned up a few times. This beta chain came through as a stray read in a library set up for alpha chains, and its size says little. J is TRBJ2-5 and V is TRBV20-1; TRBD2 matches 10 bases. The trim removed 1 base at V and 2 bases at J, leaving 4 bases unmatched. The CDR3 extends over 15 amino acids. In germline, CDR1 is DFQATT, CDR2 SNEGSKA (reference sequence). CDR3 region: CSARGGLATQETQYF. The CDR3 DNA is TGCAGTGCTAGAGGGGGACTAGCGACACAAGAGACCCAGTACTTC.

Worth noting for this clonotype: This beta chain turned up in a library designed for alpha chains; as an off-target read, its abundance says little. The chain employs TRBV28 and TRBJ2-7, with TRBD1 as a possible D gene (6 bases). The V gene lost 6 bases and the J gene lost 3 bases, with 9 bases spanning the gap. The CDR3 is 12 residues long. Germline loops: CDR1 MDHEN, CDR2 SYDVKM. This CDR3 is CASRPDSYEQYF. DNA of the CDR3: TGTGCCAGCAGGCCGGACAGCTACGAGCAGTACTTC.

About this clonotype: For a library built for alpha chains, this beta chain is a stray read; little rests on its size. The V call is TRBV24-1, the J call TRBJ1-1; D might be TRBD1 (5 bases). V was pared by 9 bases and J by 0 bases, with 10 bases between. CDR1 is KGHDR and CDR2 is SFDVKD in the germline V gene. This CDR3 comprises 13 residues. The CDR3 spells CATGAYMNTEAFF. The CDR3 DNA sequence: TGTGCCACCGGGGCCTACATGAACACTGAAGCTTTCTTT.

For this clonotype: Because this beta chain is a stray read in a library intended to capture alpha chains, its abundance should not be given much weight. The chain links TRBV7-2 to TRBJ2-2; 7 bases map to TRBD2. CDR3 length: 16 residues. The V gene's germline CDR1 is SGHTA and CDR2 FQGNSA. V shed 1 base and J 5 bases; nucleotides not matched to a gene: 7. The CDR3 DNA follows: TGTGCCAGCAGCTTAGTAGCTGGCGGGAGTACCGGGGAGCTGTTTTTT. Translation: CASSLVAGGSTGELFF.